The 24 T cell receptor beta chains in this list originate from one sample, sequenced in a study of spatial heterogeneity in lung cancer. Time point described: sample taken at primary tumor resection. From the 5' RACE reads, TCRdb called clonotypes with MiXCR, one entry per CDR3 protein. Of tens of thousands of distinct CDR3 sequences listed, approximately 5.2% are singletons. Sample: PBMCs, taken at surgery. The source of these receptors is a female donor with early-stage non-small cell lung cancer.

This rearrangement joins TRBV3-1 to TRBJ1-4; unclear D gene. With 8 bases removed from V and 8 bases from J, the gap between germline ends came to 15 bases. Germline V CDR1 and CDR2: LGHDT, YNNKEL (reference sequence). CDR3 size: 13 residues. The chain's CDR3 is CASGARASEKLFF. CDR3 sequence (DNA): TGTGCCAGCGGCGCACGGGCTTCGGAAAAACTGTTTTTT.

This clonotype was counted a few times. Germline is not matched at one junction end, which may reflect a read error. This sequence joins TRBV20-1 and TRBJ2-7; 10 bases agree with TRBD1. In germline, CDR1 is DFQATT, CDR2 SNEGSKA (reference sequence). The CDR3 is made up of 13 amino acids. The CDR3 protein is CSAPGQGSSEQYF. The CDR3 coding sequence is TGCAGTGCCCCGGGACAGGGGTCCTCCGAGCAGTACTTC.

This clonotype was counted between two and nine times. V is TRBV18 and J is TRBJ2-2; D might be TRBD1 (6 bases). Trimming shortened V by 5 bases and J by 2 bases, and 12 bases separated the two germline ends. The V gene's germline CDR1 is KGHSH and CDR2 LQKENI. There are 15 residues in the CDR3. In DNA, the CDR3 is TGTGCCAGCTCAGCCTGGACAGATAACACCGGGGAGCTGTTTTTT. It specifies CASSAWTDNTGELFF.

This clonotype was counted at least ten times. This chain uses TRBV20-1 with TRBJ2-3, with 11 positions matching TRBD2. CDR3 length equals 15 residues. The germline gives CDR1 DFQATT, CDR2 SNEGSKA (reference sequence). V lost 4 bases, J lost 8 bases, and 11 bases stayed unmatched. CDR3 bases: TGCAGTGCTACCCTTACTAGCGGGGGCCGCGGTACGCAGTATTTT. It is translated as CSATLTSGGRGTQYF.

This clonotype was recorded at least ten times. This sequence joins TRBV24-1 and TRBJ2-7; D gene uncertain. Germline CDR1 and CDR2: KGHDR and SFDVKD. CDR3 length: 14 amino acids. Deletions cut 0 bases from V and 1 base from J, with 6 bases between. This chain's CDR3 is CATSDLAESYEQYF. In DNA, the CDR3 is TGTGCCACCAGTGATTTGGCAGAGTCCTACGAGCAGTACTTC.

There are many counts of this clonotype. J is TRBJ2-7 and V is TRBV2; 8 positions match TRBD1. J gave up 1 base and V 3 bases, and 5 bases lay outside the gene matches. The CDR3 covers 15 residues. CDR1 is SNHLY, CDR2 FYNNEI, per germline. CDR3 loop: CASSEGTGPSYEQYF. Here the CDR3 DNA reads TGTGCCAGCAGTGAGGGGACAGGCCCATCCTACGAGCAGTACTTC.

This clonotype was picked up a small number of times. CDR3 DNA sequence: TGCAGTGCTACAGGACTAGCGGGGGGGTCCCCTTACAATGAGCAGTTCTTC. It yields the protein CSATGLAGGSPYNEQFF. The chain employs TRBV20-1 and TRBJ2-1; 15 nucleotides match TRBD2. The CDR3 is 17 amino acids. Trimming removed 4 bases from V and 4 bases from J; junction bases left unmatched: 8. Per germline, CDR1 DFQATT and CDR2 SNEGSKA (reference sequence).

This clonotype was found many times. V is TRBV7-6 and J is TRBJ2-3, with 10 bases identical to TRBD2. V was pared by 5 bases and J by 0 bases, with 26 bases of the junction left unmatched. Germline V gives CDR1 SGHVS, CDR2 FNYEAQ. The CDR3 sequence is 23 residues long. The CDR3 is CASSPWDSEGGLLAGASTDTQYF. The CDR3 bases are TGTGCCAGCAGCCCCTGGGACAGCGAAGGGGGACTTCTAGCGGGGGCTAGCACAGATACGCAGTATTTT.

This clonotype came up many times. The rearrangement uses TRBV5-1 and TRBJ1-1, with 7 nucleotides matching TRBD1. There are 19 residues in the CDR3. Looked up from germline, CDR1 is SGHRS and CDR2 is YFSETQ. The trim removed 4 bases at V and 0 bases at J, leaving 18 bases unmatched. CDR3 region: CASSPTSTRQGPMNTEAFF. The DNA of the CDR3 is TGCGCCAGCAGCCCTACTTCTACCCGACAGGGACCGATGAACACTGAAGCTTTCTTT.

This clonotype was picked up many times. The chain has TRBV5-6 and TRBJ2-4; no clear D. Trimming stripped 1 base from V and 5 bases from J, with 10 bases between. Germline CDR1 SGHDT, CDR2 YYEEEE. CDR3 length: 14 amino acids. CDR3 coding DNA: TGTGCCAGCAGCTTGTGGAGTATCCAAAACATTCAGTACTTC. This sequence encodes CASSLWSIQNIQYF.

This clonotype was observed many times. The gene calls are TRBV12-3 or TRBV12-4 and TRBJ1-2, with D perhaps TRBD1 (5 bases). Trimming left V 2 bases short and J 8 bases short, with 21 bases between. The length of the CDR3 is 16 residues. CDR3 protein: CASSLIISGDPAGYTF. CDR3 nucleotides: TGTGCCAGCAGTTTAATCATAAGTGGGGACCCCGCCGGCTACACCTTC.

This clonotype was recorded at least ten times. J is TRBJ2-7 and V is TRBV6-6, with a possible D match to TRBD1 (5 bases). The germline gives CDR1 MNHNY, CDR2 SVGAGI (reference sequence). The CDR3 loop spans 16 amino acids. The V and J ends lost 0 bases and 2 bases respectively, with 14 bases between them. The CDR3 here is CASSYSPRGPTYEQYF. The CDR3 DNA reads TGTGCCAGCAGTTACTCGCCAAGGGGCCCAACCTACGAGCAGTACTTC.

J is TRBJ2-3 and V is TRBV7-6; 8 bases are shared with TRBD1. The germline gives CDR1 SGHVS, CDR2 FNYEAQ. After removal of 5 bases from V and 1 base from J, the junction contained 8 bases not matched to a gene. The CDR3 runs 16 residues. CDR3 sequence reads: CASSPFPRGRTDTQYF. The CDR3, as DNA: TGTGCCAGCAGCCCGTTCCCCAGGGGGCGCACAGATACGCAGTATTTT.

This clonotype has ten or more counts. The CDR3 DNA follows: TGTGCCAGCAGTGAATATATCTCTGGGGCCAACGTCCTGACTTTC. This sequence encodes CASSEYISGANVLTF. The chain employs TRBV25-1 and TRBJ2-6; D is unresolved. Germline V gene sequence: CDR1 MGHDK, CDR2 SYGVNS. The CDR3 sequence is 15 residues long. Trimming took off 0 bases at V and 0 bases at J, with 3 bases between the two ends.

This clonotype has at least ten counts. The J gene is TRBJ2-1, the V gene TRBV29-1; tentatively, D is TRBD1 or TRBD2 (5 bases each). Trimming took 5 bases from V and 8 from J, leaving 16 bases between them. This CDR3 contains 13 residues. Germline assignment: CDR1 SQVTM and CDR2 ANQGSEA. This CDR3 is CSVHAWRGDEQFF. The CDR3 bases are TGCAGCGTTCACGCCTGGAGAGGGGATGAGCAGTTCTTC.

In this sample, this clonotype turned up many times. The gene calls are TRBV7-6 and TRBJ1-6; D uncertain. Trimming pared 5 bases from V and 3 bases from J, leaving 11 bases between. Germline V gene lookup returns CDR1 SGHVS and CDR2 FNYEAQ. The CDR3 consists of 15 residues. In DNA, the CDR3 is TGTGCCAGCAGCAACGGGGAGGTCTATAATTCACCCCTCCACTTT. Protein: CASSNGEVYNSPLHF.

This clonotype appeared a few times. The rearrangement joins TRBV27 to TRBJ2-2, with no clear D. The CDR3 has 15 residues. Germline-derived CDR1 and CDR2 are MNHEY and SMNVEV (reference sequence). V was pared by 10 bases and J by 0 bases, with 15 bases between. Here the CDR3 reads CATTSSITNTGELFF. In DNA form, the CDR3 reads TGTGCCACCACCTCTTCAATCACGAACACCGGGGAGCTGTTTTTT.

V and J are TRBV4-1 and TRBJ2-4; D gene ambiguous. This CDR3 has 17 residues. The V and J ends lost 0 bases and 0 bases respectively, with 12 bases between them. The germline CDR1 and CDR2 sequences are MGHRA and YSYEKL. CDR3 sequence reads: CASSQENSRLAKNIQYF. The CDR3 nucleotides read TGCGCCAGCAGCCAAGAAAACAGCCGACTAGCCAAAAACATTCAGTACTTC.

The J gene is TRBJ1-6, the V gene TRBV5-6; no reliable D call. The CDR3 totals 14 residues. Germline loops: CDR1 SGHDT, CDR2 YYEEEE. The ends were cut back, 2 bases at V and 8 bases at J, with 11 bases in the middle. CDR3 residues: CASSLRGIDSPLHF. DNA for the CDR3: TGTGCCAGCAGCTTACGGGGAATTGATTCACCCCTCCACTTT.

This clonotype appeared many times. The rearrangement joins TRBV5-1 to TRBJ2-2, with D uncertain. The length of the CDR3 is 15 residues. The germline V gene has CDR1 SGHRS and CDR2 YFSETQ. The V and J ends lost 4 bases and 1 base respectively, with 11 bases between them. CDR3 coding DNA: TGCGCCAGCAGCGTCCGGACGGGGAACACCGGGGAGCTGTTTTTT. Translation gives CASSVRTGNTGELFF.

The rearrangement links TRBV20-1 to TRBJ2-7, with 7 bases lining up with TRBD1. Germline V lookup: CDR1 DFQATT, CDR2 SNEGSKA (reference sequence). V shed 3 bases and J 5 bases; nucleotides not matched to a gene: 10. The length of the CDR3 is 14 residues. The CDR3, as DNA: TGCAGTGCTAGCCAGGCAGGGGGAAACCACGAGCAGTACTTC. Its protein is CSASQAGGNHEQYF.

The V gene is TRBV29-1, the J gene TRBJ1-6; 10 bases fit TRBD1. The germline gives CDR1 SQVTM, CDR2 ANQGSEA. J was trimmed by 8 bases and V by 7 bases; bases with no gene match: 8. This CDR3 comprises 14 residues. This CDR3 is CSAKDRGHDSPLHF. CDR3 DNA: TGCAGCGCCAAAGACAGGGGGCACGATTCACCCCTCCACTTT. The whole variable domain, remainder taken from reference TRBV29-1 and TRBJ1-6, is SAVISQKPSRDICQRGTSLTIQCQVDSQVTMMFWYRQQPGQSLTLIATANQGSEATYESGFVIDKFPISRPNLTFSTLTVSNMSPEDSSIYLCSAKDRGHDSPLHFGNGTRLTVT.

The sample holds many counts of this clonotype. This rearrangement joins TRBV12-3 or TRBV12-4 to TRBJ1-1, with D possibly matching TRBD1 (5 bases). The V and J ends lost 3 bases and 4 bases respectively, with 12 bases between them. This CDR3 has 14 amino acids. CDR3 nucleotide sequence: TGTGCCAGCAGTTTCGGCGGGGCGGGCACTGAAGCTTTCTTT. Protein product: CASSFGGAGTEAFF.

There are many counts of this clonotype. This chain connects TRBV7-2 to TRBJ2-7; TRBD2 matches 15 bases. This CDR3 comprises 18 residues. J was trimmed by 2 bases and V by 5 bases; bases with no gene match: 10. Germline loops: CDR1 SGHTA, CDR2 FQGNSA. The CDR3 coding sequence is TGTGCCAGCAGCAACACCGGGACTAGCGGGGGGCGCGCCTACGAGCAGTACTTC. It yields the protein CASSNTGTSGGRAYEQYF.